This TCR beta chain was captured by sequencing in a study of blood T cell repertoires in COVID-19. Across the whole study: The analysed material was cDNA or gDNA that came from T cells, B-cell-depleted T cells, or PBMCs.

In the study's own analysis: Quantification of nucleated cells was approximated via reference gene primer amplification. Measured with immunoSEQ multiplex PCR; TCRdb has only the in-frame clones, and not every one. V, J and clone size are taken as reported in that table, and D and trimming were inferred from the DNA itself. Here the sample spans hundreds of thousands of clones, roughly 77% being singletons. Trimming pared 5 bases from V and 8 bases from J, leaving 15 bases between. Looked up from germline, CDR1 is SGHTA and CDR2 is FQGNSA. CDR3 size: 13 residues. The sample taken for sequencing was peripheral blood. The clonotype was recovered from a woman of 80 years or more with acute or convalescent COVID-19. This rearrangement joins TRBV7-2 to TRBJ1-2; tentatively, D is TRBD1 (6 bases). The CDR3 DNA follows: TGTGCCAGCAGCAACCGGGACATCGCCGGCTACACCTTC. It translates to CASSNRDIAGYTF.